A single sample is the source of the 10 T cell receptor beta chains below, sequenced in a study of identifying expanded T cells in peripheral blood (dated by TCRdb to about 2019). Library generation was performed with the immunoSEQ multiplex PCR assay. In TCRdb, the immuneACCESS table is reduced to in-frame sequences with V and J assigned. These tables do not hold every clone; where another copy was compared, an unresolved V gene accounts for under half, and the others remain unexplained. This sample comprises 50,000 to 75,000 clones, around 87% of them detected only once. Approximately 4.7% of the sample comes from the top ten. Sequencing was carried out using blood. The receptors stem from a person between 18 and 75 years old in good health.

The chain links TRBV5-1 to TRBJ2-2; D remains unclear. The CDR3 runs 14 residues. V was trimmed by 1 base and J by 4 bases, leaving 8 bases between them. Germline V gene lookup returns CDR1 SGHRS and CDR2 YFSETQ. CDR3 coding DNA: TGCGCCAGCAGCTTGCCTAGTGGCACCGGGGAGCTGTTTTTT. It is translated as CASSLPSGTGELFF. Based on the CDR3 plus reference TRBV5-1 and TRBJ2-2, the full variable domain is KAGVTQTPRYLIKTRGQQVTLSCSPISGHRSVSWYQQTPGQGLQFLFEYFSETQRNKGNFPGRFSGRQFSNSRSEMNVSTLELGDSALYLCASSLPSGTGELFFGEGSRLTVL.

The chain combines TRBV30 with TRBJ1-4; D gene unclear. The V gene's germline CDR1 is GTSNPN and CDR2 SVGIG (reference sequence). The ends were cut back, 2 bases at V and 7 bases at J, with 5 bases in the middle. This CDR3 has 11 amino acids. In DNA form, the CDR3 reads TGTGCCTGGAGTTTCGGTGAAAAACTGTTTTTT. This translates into CAWSFGEKLFF.

The chain couples TRBV6-6 to TRBJ2-1; D possibly uses TRBD1 or TRBD2 (6 bases each). Germline lookup yields CDR1 MNHNY and CDR2 SVGAGI (reference sequence). The CDR3 sequence is 16 residues long. V lost 3 bases and J lost 8, with 20 bases in between. In DNA, the CDR3 is TGTGCCAGCAGTTATTATGGGGGGCCCCGACTGGATGAGCAGTTCTTC. It yields the protein CASSYYGGPRLDEQFF.

The chain employs TRBV6-1 and TRBJ2-5, with TRBD2 matching over 11 bases. This CDR3 has 16 residues. Germline loops: CDR1 MNHNS, CDR2 SASEGT. Germline trimming cut 4 bases from V and 1 base from J; bases unmatched to any gene: 5. Written as DNA, the CDR3 is TGTGCCAGCAGTGTATCTAGCGGGGGGTTCCAAGAGACCCAGTACTTC. It encodes CASSVSSGGFQETQYF.

The J gene is TRBJ2-1, the V gene TRBV5-1, with D uncertain. Trimming removed 1 base from V and 1 base from J, with 9 bases in between. Germline CDR1 SGHRS, CDR2 YFSETQ. The CDR3 is 15 residues long. CDR3 in amino acids: CASSLLTASYNEQFF. The CDR3 DNA sequence: TGCGCCAGCAGCTTGTTGACCGCTTCCTACAATGAGCAGTTCTTC.

CDR3 coding DNA: TGTGCCAGCAGCGATAGCGGGAACACCGGGGAGCTGTTTTTT. Amino acids: CASSDSGNTGELFF. This chain connects TRBV9 to TRBJ2-2; possibly TRBD2 for D (6 bases). Germline CDR1 is SGDLS and CDR2 is YYNGEE. CDR3 length: 14 amino acids. Trimming pared 3 bases from V and 1 base from J, leaving 7 bases between.

The CDR3 DNA is TGTGCCAGCAGCGTAGAAGTCCACAGGGTCTCTGAGCAGTTCTTC. Translation gives CASSVEVHRVSEQFF. The chain recombines TRBV9 with TRBJ2-1; D might be TRBD1 (6 bases). Trimming cost V 0 bases and J 9 bases, with 16 bases left between them. From germline, CDR1 is SGDLS and CDR2 YYNGEE. The CDR3 covers 15 residues. The full variable domain, in which reference TRBV9 and TRBJ2-1 provide the parts outside the CDR3, is DSGVTQTPKHLITATGQRVTLRCSPRSGDLSVYWYQQSLDQGLQFLIQYYNGEERAKGNILERFSAQQFPDLHSELNLSSLELGDSALYFCASSVEVHRVSEQFFGPGTRLTVL.

The V and J genes are TRBV7-9 and TRBJ1-1, with TRBD1 matching 9 bases. The CDR3 is 14 residues long. Germline CDR1 and CDR2: SEHNR and FQNEAQ (reference sequence). V gave up 6 bases and J gave up 4 bases; unmatched junction bases: 6. This chain's CDR3 is CASSLGQGSTEAFF. The CDR3 DNA reads as TGTGCCAGCAGTCTGGGACAGGGAAGCACTGAAGCTTTCTTT.

The J gene is TRBJ2-3, the V gene TRBV15; D may be TRBD1 (6 bases). This CDR3 contains 14 residues. In germline, CDR1 is LNHNV, CDR2 YYDKDF (reference sequence). The V gene lost 0 bases and the J gene lost 4 bases, with 8 bases spanning the gap. The CDR3, as DNA: TGTGCCACCAGCAGAGATAAGGGGGCAGATACGCAGTATTTT. Translation: CATSRDKGADTQYF.

This CDR3 reads CASSPGTAQTQYF. CDR3 sequence (DNA): TGTGCCAGCAGCCCGGGGACTGCCCAGACCCAGTACTTC. The chain links TRBV7-6 to TRBJ2-5, with a tentative D call TRBD2 (6 bases). The CDR3 covers 13 residues. V was shortened by 5 bases and J by 6 bases, with 13 bases between the two germline ends. Germline CDR1 SGHVS, CDR2 FNYEAQ.